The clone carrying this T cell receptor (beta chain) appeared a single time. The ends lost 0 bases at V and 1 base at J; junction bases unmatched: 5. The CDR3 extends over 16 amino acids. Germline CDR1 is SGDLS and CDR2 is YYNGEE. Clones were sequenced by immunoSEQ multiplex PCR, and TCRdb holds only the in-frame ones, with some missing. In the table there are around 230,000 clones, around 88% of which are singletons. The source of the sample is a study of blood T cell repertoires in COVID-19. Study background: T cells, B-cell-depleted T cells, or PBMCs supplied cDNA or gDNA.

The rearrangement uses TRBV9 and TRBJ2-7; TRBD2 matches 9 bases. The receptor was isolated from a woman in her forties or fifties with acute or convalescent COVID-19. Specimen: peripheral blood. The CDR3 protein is CASSVASLAGSYEQYF. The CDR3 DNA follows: TGTGCCAGCAGCGTAGCTTCGCTAGCGGGGTCCTACGAGCAGTACTTC.